The rows below give T cell receptor beta chains drawn from one sample of a study of radiotherapy plus CTLA-4 blockade in lung cancer. Data came from immunoSEQ multiplex PCR; TCRdb stores just in-frame clones and leaves some out. The sample includes some 90,000 clones, around 86% of them seen just once. The material was peripheral blood, obtained from a patient treated with radiotherapy plus ipilimumab. The source is a human donor with non-small cell lung cancer who had stable disease on radiotherapy plus ipilimumab. Both conserved end residues are trimmed from each CDR3. A D gene is named only where the DNA matches it firmly.

TRBJ1-1,-,TRBV18,ASSPGQGHTEAF
TRBJ2-5,-,TRBV7-3,ASSLGTNKDSQY
TRBJ1-1,-,TRBV5-4,ASSLAGHMNTEAF
TRBJ1-1,-,TRBV7-6,ASSLGDRNTEAF
TRBJ2-7,-,TRBV29-1,SVEGSSYEQY
TRBJ2-3,-,TRBV27,ASSLATSTDTQY
TRBJ2-6,-,TRBV27,ASCPRQPGANVLT
TRBJ1-1,-,TRBV27,ASSLLGQSNTEAF
TRBJ2-3,TRBD2,TRBV28,ASSLAGGGTDTQY
TRBJ2-7,-,TRBV2,ASSFAGGPYEQY
TRBJ1-3,TRBD1,TRBV5-4,ASSRTGVGNTIY
TRBJ2-7,TRBD1,TRBV5-4,ASSSGQGIPYEQY
TRBJ2-6,TRBD2,TRBV7-3,ASSAPGLAGYGANVLT
TRBJ2-3,-,TRBV5-1,ASSLAPSLWY
TRBJ2-3,-,TRBV6-1,ASSSRGGTDTQY
TRBJ2-5,-,TRBV11-3,ASSLAGDETQY
TRBJ2-1,-,TRBV19,ASSIGAGQYNEQF
TRBJ2-5,-,TRBV5-8,ASSLGRGSGLETQY
TRBJ2-5,-,TRBV6-1,ASSARTQASETQY
TRBJ1-2,-,TRBV6-5,ASRDSNYGYT
TRBJ1-2,TRBD1,TRBV29-1,SSGQGEMYGYT
TRBJ2-1,TRBD1,TRBV6-5,ASSVNWDSNNEQF
TRBJ1-6,-,TRBV19,ASGEMGNSPLH
TRBJ2-2,-,TRBV21-1,ASSKSEAGELF
TRBJ2-3,-,TRBV14,ASSQEASLLTDTQY
TRBJ2-6,-,TRBV18,ASSPLDSGANVLT
TRBJ2-2,-,TRBV7-2,ASSLRGRDGELF
TRBJ2-2,TRBD2,TRBV4-2,ASSQGVGGPDTGELF
TRBJ2-7,-,TRBV5-5,ASSLDGFAYEQY
TRBJ2-1,TRBD1,TRBV6-1,ASRRDRVDEQF
TRBJ1-1,-,TRBV5-1,ASSLTGLNTEAF
TRBJ2-2,-,TRBV7-8,ATLGDPNTGELF
TRBJ2-7,-,TRBV28,ASTQRGVTYEQY